This TCR beta chain came from a study of blood T cells in healthy people across ages. Looked up from germline, CDR1 is SGHAT and CDR2 is FQNNGV. This CDR3 contains 13 residues. V gave up 0 bases and J gave up 6 bases, with 8 bases separating them. Primed by a sample-barcoded 5' primer and a J-beta primer mix, a second PCR proceeded for roughly 7 to 11 cycles. Each sample yielded at least 2.5 million CDR3-containing paired-end reads. TCRdb recomputed calls from the 5' RACE reads with MiXCR, one row per CDR3 protein. The sample consists of some 800,000 distinct CDR3 sequences, 25% of them appearing once. The same specimen was also included in a second study, on T cells of mothers and their children.

The chain combines TRBV11-2 with TRBJ1-2; no clear D. This TCR was recovered from a boy younger than 18 in good health. Sample: blood. DNA of the CDR3: TGTGCCAGCAGCTTAGATGCCCCAGATGGCTACACCTTC. Protein product: CASSLDAPDGYTF.